One and the same sample provided the 12 T cell receptor beta chains below, sequenced in a study of CD8+ T cells in alopecia areata. RNA was extracted and reverse transcribed into cDNA as the sequencing template. The protocol was immunoSEQ multiplex PCR, while the TCRdb copy is restricted to in-frame clones and leaves out a portion. Here the sample spans about 170,000 clones, 65% to 75% being singletons. Material: CD8+ T cells sorted from blood, obtained at week 0. These receptors were collected from a human donor with alopecia areata.

This clone has a handful of counts. This CDR3 is CASSAGGALSEQFF. The CDR3, as DNA: TGTGCCAGCAGTGCAGGGGGCGCCTTGAGTGAGCAGTTCTTC. V usage is TRBV25-1 and J usage is TRBJ2-1, with TRBD1 matching 8 bases. The CDR3 length is 14 residues. Germline CDR1 and CDR2: MGHDK and SYGVNS. The J segment lost 9 bases and the V segment lost 4 bases, leaving 8 bases of the junction unmatched.

The chain combines TRBV29-1 with TRBJ2-7; D may be TRBD2 (5 bases). The V end was cut by 7 bases, the J end by 0 bases, with 13 bases between. From germline, CDR1 is SQVTM and CDR2 ANQGSEA. The CDR3 covers 13 residues. CDR3 sequence (DNA): TGCAGCGCGAGGACTGGGAGCTCCTACGAGCAGTACTTC. It is translated as CSARTGSSYEQYF.

The rearrangement uses TRBV25-1 and TRBJ2-3; D is perhaps TRBD2 (6 bases). CDR1 is MGHDK and CDR2 is SYGVNS in the germline V gene. The CDR3 length is 9 residues. The DNA of the CDR3 is TGTGCGGGGGGTTTGCCGCAGTATTTT. Its protein product is CAGGLPQYF.

The table lists this clone with a few counts. V gene TRBV27 combines with J gene TRBJ2-5; D is ambiguous. Looked up from germline, CDR1 is MNHEY and CDR2 is SMNVEV (reference sequence). Trimming pared 6 bases from V and 7 bases from J, leaving 6 bases between. The CDR3 loop spans 10 amino acids. The CDR3: CASSSGTQYF. Written as DNA, the CDR3 is TGTGCCAGCAGCTCAGGGACCCAGTACTTC.

Here the CDR3 reads CATRGGSGTEAFF. DNA of the CDR3: TGTGCCACAAGGGGGGGTTCCGGGACTGAAGCTTTCTTT. J is TRBJ1-1 and V is TRBV19, with a weak D call TRBD1 (6 bases). The CDR3 runs 13 residues. The V gene lost 10 bases and the J gene lost 5 bases, with 17 bases spanning the gap. Germline V gene data show CDR1 as LNHDA and CDR2 as SQIVND (reference sequence). The whole variable domain, remainder taken from reference TRBV19 and TRBJ1-1, is DGGITQSPKYLFRKEGQNVTLSCEQNLNHDAMYWYRQDPGQGLRLIYYSQIVNDFQKGDIAEGYSVSREKKESFPLTVTSAQKNPTAFYLCATRGGSGTEAFFGQGTRLTVV.

The CDR3 nucleotides read TGTGCCAGCAGCTTAGCGCTAAGACAGGGGATCGACGAGCAGTACTTC. This sequence encodes CASSLALRQGIDEQYF. The chain links TRBV7-9 to TRBJ2-7, with TRBD1 identical over 8 bases. V shed 0 bases and J 5 bases; nucleotides not matched to a gene: 9. The germline V gene has CDR1 SEHNR and CDR2 FQNEAQ (reference sequence). The CDR3 covers 16 residues.

This chain uses TRBV6-5 with TRBJ1-2, with 7 positions matching TRBD1. V shed 2 bases and J 8 bases; nucleotides not matched to a gene: 5. The CDR3 extends over 13 amino acids. Per the germline V gene, CDR1 is MNHEY and CDR2 is SVGAGI. The CDR3: CASSYKGAAGYTF. In nucleotides, the CDR3 is TGTGCCAGCAGTTACAAGGGGGCGGCGGGCTACACCTTC.

The chain is built from TRBV27 and TRBJ2-6; perhaps TRBD2 as D (5 bases). The CDR3 extends over 16 amino acids. Germline V gives CDR1 MNHEY, CDR2 SMNVEV (reference sequence). Trimming shortened V by 7 bases and J by 1 base, and 14 bases separated the two germline ends. The CDR3 coding sequence is TGTGCCAGCAAGGAGGTAGTTGCTTCTGGGGCCAACGTCCTGACTTTC. Protein: CASKEVVASGANVLTF.

The chain carries TRBV27 and TRBJ2-3; the match to TRBD2 covers 9 bases. With V trimmed by 3 bases and J by 6 bases, 10 bases remained unmatched. Per germline, CDR1 MNHEY and CDR2 SMNVEV (reference sequence). CDR3 size: 16 residues. The DNA of the CDR3 is TGTGCCAGCAGTTTCCGCGGGGGGGCCGCTTTGGATACGCAGTATTTT. Residues: CASSFRGGAALDTQYF.

The chain recombines TRBV7-9 with TRBJ1-1; a possible D gene is TRBD1 (5 bases). V was clipped by 3 bases and J by 1 base, with 9 bases between them. This CDR3 is 14 amino acids long. Germline CDR1 reads SEHNR; CDR2 reads FQNEAQ (reference sequence). In nucleotides, the CDR3 is TGTGCCAGCAGCTTGACCAGGGAGAACACTGAAGCTTTCTTT. This encodes CASSLTRENTEAFF.

The V gene is TRBV4-2, the J gene TRBJ2-5; 11 nucleotides match TRBD2. Germline trimming cut 4 bases from V and 4 bases from J; bases unmatched to any gene: 5. The CDR3 loop spans 15 amino acids. Germline CDR1 is LGHNA and CDR2 is YNFKEQ. The CDR3 coding sequence is TGTGCCAGCAGCCTGACTAGCGGGGCGGCAGAGACCCAGTACTTC. It codes for CASSLTSGAAETQYF.

The V gene is TRBV6-6, the J gene TRBJ2-7, with D unresolved. CDR1 MNHNY and CDR2 SVGAGI come from the germline V gene (reference sequence). V was cut by 10 bases and J by 2 bases, with 18 bases left in between. The CDR3 sequence is 14 residues long. For the CDR3, the DNA is TGTGCCACCAACCCTTCTACGATTACCTACGAGCAGTACTTC. It translates to CATNPSTITYEQYF.